A selection of T cell receptor beta chains follows, all from one sample in a study of response to subunit inactivated influenza vaccine. TCRdb redid the calling of the RT-PCR reads with MiXCR, one entry per CDR3 protein. Of around 530,000 distinct CDR3 sequences in the sample, more than 15% were seen once. The starting material was CD4+ T cells sorted from PBMCs, obtained 23 to 25 months after vaccination. These receptors were collected from a man aged 50 to 75 who received an inactivated influenza vaccine. The CDR3 runs from the conserved cysteine through the conserved F or W. A D gene is named only where the DNA matches it firmly. Size is omitted from some rows. Given values are once, few, many or a class for expanded clones.

clone_size	v_call	d_call	j_call	cdr3_nt	cdr3_aa
few	TRBV7-2	.	TRBJ2-1	TGTGCCAGCACCCTGTCGGGACCGTACAATGAGCAGTTCTTC	CASTLSGPYNEQFF
few	TRBV12-3/TRBV12-4	.	TRBJ1-1	TGTGCCAGCAGTACCCGTGGCAGTGCTACCATGAACACTGAAGCTTTCTTT	CASSTRGSATMNTEAFF
few	TRBV15	.	TRBJ1-5	TGTGCCACCAGCAGAGATCCCAGCAGCAATCAGCCCCAGCATTTT	CATSRDPSSNQPQHF
.	TRBV9	.	TRBJ2-2	TGTGCCAGCAGCGTAGGGCTTAACACCGGGGAGCTGTTTTTT	CASSVGLNTGELFF
.	TRBV20-1	.	TRBJ2-7	TGCAGTGCTAGACCACGGGGTCGGGTAATCGCCTACGAGCAGTACTTC	CSARPRGRVIAYEQYF
.	TRBV6-5	TRBD1	TRBJ2-7	TGTGCCAGCATCGGACAGGTCGGCGAGCAGTACTTC	CASIGQVGEQYF
.	TRBV20-1	TRBD1	TRBJ1-1	TGCAGTGCTAGTCGGGACAGGGCGAACACTGAAGCTTTCTTT	CSASRDRANTEAFF
many	TRBV12-3/TRBV12-4	.	TRBJ2-4	TGTGCCAGCACCATCTTCGGGGTCAGTAAAAACATTCAGTACTTC	CASTIFGVSKNIQYF
.	TRBV20-1	.	TRBJ1-1	TGCAGTGCTCGAGGAGGGAAGAACACTGAAGCTTTCTTT	CSARGGKNTEAFF
.	TRBV28	TRBD1	TRBJ1-2	TGTGCCAGCAGTTTAGGTCAGGGGGCGACCTATGGCTACACCTTC	CASSLGQGATYGYTF
few	TRBV11-2	TRBD1	TRBJ1-4	TGTGCCAGCGGACAGGGGACGACCTGGGGTAATGAAAAACTGTTTTTT	CASGQGTTWGNEKLFF
.	TRBV7-7	.	TRBJ2-1	TGTGCCAGCAGCTTAGGGGGGGAAAGAAGCAATGAGCAGTTCTTC	CASSLGGERSNEQFF
.	TRBV19	.	TRBJ1-4	TGTGCCAGTAGGGAACGGAGTCCCTTTGAAAAACTGTTTTTT	CASRERSPFEKLFF
.	TRBV4-3	.	TRBJ1-3	TGCGCCAGCAGCCAAGATAGGGGTGGACCACGAGGTCGGAACACCATATATTTT	CASSQDRGGPRGRNTIYF
.	TRBV7-2	TRBD1	TRBJ1-2	TGTGCCAGCAGCCCCCGGGACAGGGGAGGGCGTGGCTACACCTTC	CASSPRDRGGRGYTF
many	TRBV28	TRBD1	TRBJ2-7	TGTGCCAGCAGTAAGAGACAGGGTCTCTCCTACGAGCAGTACTTC	CASSKRQGLSYEQYF
.	TRBV20-1	TRBD1	TRBJ2-6	TGCAGTGCTAACCGCGGGACAGGGGCTTCCTCTGGGGCCAACGTCCTGACTTTC	CSANRGTGASSGANVLTF
many	TRBV7-2	.	TRBJ2-1	TGTGCCAGCAGCTTAGTTGGCAGTTCCTACAATGAGCAGTTCTTC	CASSLVGSSYNEQFF
many	TRBV11-2	.	TRBJ2-1	TGTGCCAGCAGCTTAGGTCAAAGACTAGGTCTATCCTACAATGAGCAGTTCTTC	CASSLGQRLGLSYNEQFF
.	TRBV9	.	TRBJ2-1	TGTGCCAGCAGCGTAGATTCATGGGGTAACAATGAGCAGTTCTTC	CASSVDSWGNNEQFF
.	TRBV20-1	TRBD2	TRBJ2-1	TGCAGTTCCGCCCCCACTAGCGGGAGGCGCAATGAGCAGTTCTTC	CSSAPTSGRRNEQFF
few	TRBV28	.	TRBJ2-7	TGTGCCAGCGGGCCCTTAGACGAGCAGTACTTC	CASGPLDEQYF
.	TRBV20-1	.	TRBJ1-1	TGCAGTGCTAGAGATAAGCGGAAGGGACTAACGAACACTGAAGCTTTCTTT	CSARDKRKGLTNTEAFF
many	TRBV18	.	TRBJ1-4	TGTGCCAGCTCACCCGAGGCAGTACGGGAAAAACTGTTTTTT	CASSPEAVREKLFF
.	TRBV4-2	.	TRBJ2-3	TGTGCCAGCAGCCCCGCGGCTAGCGACACAGATACGCAGTATTTT	CASSPAASDTDTQYF
many	TRBV12-3/TRBV12-4	.	TRBJ2-5	TGTGCCAGCAGTCTCTTCAGGGGGGCCGTAGAGACCCAGTACTTC	CASSLFRGAVETQYF
.	TRBV29-1	TRBD1	TRBJ2-7	TGCAGCGTAGAGAGGACAGGTGCCACCGAGCAGTACTTC	CSVERTGATEQYF
.	TRBV5-1	.	TRBJ2-7	TGCGCCAGCAAGGCCGCGAGCTCCTACGAGCAGTACTTC	CASKAASSYEQYF
few	TRBV29-1	TRBD1	TRBJ2-7	TGCAGCACCTCCGGGACAGGATCCTACGAGCAGTACTTC	CSTSGTGSYEQYF
.	TRBV7-2	.	TRBJ2-7	TGTGCCAGCACTCCCTACGGCTCCTACGAGCAGTACTTC	CASTPYGSYEQYF
few	TRBV10-3	TRBD2	TRBJ2-1	TGTGCCATCAGTGAGTTGGCGGGACTAGCGGGTTACAATGAGCAGTTCTTC	CAISELAGLAGYNEQFF
few	TRBV2	.	TRBJ2-1	TGTGCCAGCAGTGATCAGGGGTCCTCCCTTTTCTTC	CASSDQGSSLFF
.	TRBV9	.	TRBJ2-5	TGTGCCAGCAGCGTAGGGTGGGAGACCCAGTACTTC	CASSVGWETQYF
.	TRBV28	.	TRBJ2-5	TGTGCCAGCAGTCGGGGTGGGGCCAAAGAGACCCAGTACTTC	CASSRGGAKETQYF
.	TRBV28	.	TRBJ2-1	TGTGCCAGCAGCCCCATGGAGGGGGCCTACAATGAGCAGTTCTTC	CASSPMEGAYNEQFF
few	TRBV11-1	.	TRBJ2-2	TGTGCCAGCAGCCCGGGACTGCTAAACACCGGGGAGCTGTTTTTT	CASSPGLLNTGELFF
.	TRBV24-1	.	TRBJ2-3	TGTGCCACCATGAGGGACGGGACAGATACGCAGTATTTT	CATMRDGTDTQYF
few	TRBV20-1	.	TRBJ2-5	TGCAGTGCTACAACCAGACAGGCCCTCCAAGAGACCCAGTACTTC	CSATTRQALQETQYF
.	TRBV9	.	TRBJ2-5	TGTGCCAGCGGGGGGGAGACCCAGTACTTC	CASGGETQYF
few	TRBV5-1	.	TRBJ2-2	TGCGCCAGCAGCCCGGCAGGACAGTTCACCGGGGAGCTGTTTTTT	CASSPAGQFTGELFF
few	TRBV6-5	.	TRBJ2-7	TGTGCCAGCAGTTCGGACAGAACCTACGAGCAGTACTTC	CASSSDRTYEQYF
.	TRBV6-1	TRBD1	TRBJ2-2	TGTGCCAGCAGACCCGGGACAGGGGCCGGGGAGCTGTTTTTT	CASRPGTGAGELFF
.	TRBV20-1	.	TRBJ1-1	TGCAGTGCTAGAAGGGAAGGTAGGGACACTGAAGCTTTCTTT	CSARREGRDTEAFF
.	TRBV3-1	.	TRBJ2-7	TGTGCCAGCAGCCAAGGTGGAGATACGTACTACGAGCAGTACTTC	CASSQGGDTYYEQYF